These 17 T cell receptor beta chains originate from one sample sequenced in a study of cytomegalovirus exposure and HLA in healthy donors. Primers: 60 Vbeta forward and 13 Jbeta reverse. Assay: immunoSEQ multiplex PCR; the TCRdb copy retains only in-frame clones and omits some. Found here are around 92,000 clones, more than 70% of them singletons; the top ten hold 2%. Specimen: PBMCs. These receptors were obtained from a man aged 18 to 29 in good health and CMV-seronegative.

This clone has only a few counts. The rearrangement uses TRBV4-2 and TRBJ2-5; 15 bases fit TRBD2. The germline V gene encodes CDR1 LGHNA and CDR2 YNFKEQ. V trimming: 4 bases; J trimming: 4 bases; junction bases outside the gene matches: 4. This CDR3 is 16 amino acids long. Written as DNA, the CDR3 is TGTGCCAGCAGCCCAGGACTAGCGGGGGGGCGAGAGACCCAGTACTTC. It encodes CASSPGLAGGRETQYF.

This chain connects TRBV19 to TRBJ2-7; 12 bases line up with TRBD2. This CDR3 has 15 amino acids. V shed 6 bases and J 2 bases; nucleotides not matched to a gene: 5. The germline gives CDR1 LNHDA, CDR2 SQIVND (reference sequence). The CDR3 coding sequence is TGTGCCAGTAGCCTCCTAGCGGGGGGGACCTACGAGCAGTACTTC. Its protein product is CASSLLAGGTYEQYF.

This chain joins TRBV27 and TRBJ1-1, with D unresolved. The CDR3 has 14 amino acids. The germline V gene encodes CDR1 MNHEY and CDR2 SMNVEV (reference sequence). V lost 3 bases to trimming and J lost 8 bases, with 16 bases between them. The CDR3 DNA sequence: TGTGCCAGCAGTTTTGGCCGCGGGTTGGGAGAAGCTTTCTTT. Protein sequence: CASSFGRGLGEAFF.

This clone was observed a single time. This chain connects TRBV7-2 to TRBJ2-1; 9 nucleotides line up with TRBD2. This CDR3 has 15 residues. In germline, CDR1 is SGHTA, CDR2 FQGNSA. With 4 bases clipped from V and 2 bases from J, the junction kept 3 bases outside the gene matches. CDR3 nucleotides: TGTGCCAGCAGCTCGACTAGCGGTCCCTACAATGAGCAGTTCTTC. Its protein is CASSSTSGPYNEQFF.

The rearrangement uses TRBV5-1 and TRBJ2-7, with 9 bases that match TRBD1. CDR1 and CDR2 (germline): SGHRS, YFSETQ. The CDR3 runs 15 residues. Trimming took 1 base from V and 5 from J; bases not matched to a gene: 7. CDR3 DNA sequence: TGCGCCAGCAGCTTGATGACAGGGGGGGAAAACGAGCAGTACTTC. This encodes CASSLMTGGENEQYF.

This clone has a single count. The CDR3 DNA is TGTGCCATCAGTGAGTCGAACAGGATCTCTGGAAACACCATATATTTT. Its protein is CAISESNRISGNTIYF. The J gene is TRBJ1-3, the V gene TRBV10-3; D is possibly TRBD1 (5 bases). The CDR3 has 16 amino acids. Germline CDR1 ENHRY, CDR2 SYGVKD. Trimming cost V 0 bases and J 0 bases, with 9 bases left between them.

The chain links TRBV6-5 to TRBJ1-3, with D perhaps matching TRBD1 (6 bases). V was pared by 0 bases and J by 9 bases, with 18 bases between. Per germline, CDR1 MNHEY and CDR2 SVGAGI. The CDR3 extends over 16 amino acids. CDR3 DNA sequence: TGTGCCAGCAGTTACTCCGGGCCTAAACGAGGGGGCACCATATATTTT. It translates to CASSYSGPKRGGTIYF.

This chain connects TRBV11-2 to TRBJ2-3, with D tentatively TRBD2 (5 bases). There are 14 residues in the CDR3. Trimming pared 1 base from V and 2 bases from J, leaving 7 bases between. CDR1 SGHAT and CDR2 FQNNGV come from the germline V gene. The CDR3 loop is CASSLGTPTDTQYF. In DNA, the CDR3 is TGTGCCAGCAGCTTAGGGACTCCCACAGATACGCAGTATTTT.

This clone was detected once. The CDR3 sequence is CASSQPAGNYGYTF. CDR3 DNA: TGTGCCAGCAGCCAACCCGCCGGGAACTATGGCTACACCTTC. The chain uses TRBV9 and TRBJ1-2; D is unresolved. The germline V and J ends were trimmed by 4 bases and 2 bases, with 12 bases remaining between them. The germline gives CDR1 SGDLS, CDR2 YYNGEE. CDR3 length equals 14 residues.

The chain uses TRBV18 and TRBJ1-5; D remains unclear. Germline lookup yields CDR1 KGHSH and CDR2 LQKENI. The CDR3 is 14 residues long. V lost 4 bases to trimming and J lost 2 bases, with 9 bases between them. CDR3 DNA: TGTGCCAGCTCACGGCGGGATGGCAATCAGCCCCAGCATTTT. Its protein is CASSRRDGNQPQHF.

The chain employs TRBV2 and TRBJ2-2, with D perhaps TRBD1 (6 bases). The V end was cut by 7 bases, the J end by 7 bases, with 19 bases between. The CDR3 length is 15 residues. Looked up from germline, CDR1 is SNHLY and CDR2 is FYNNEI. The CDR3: CASKWGGRGYGELFF. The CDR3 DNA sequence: TGTGCCAGCAAGTGGGGCGGAAGGGGGTACGGGGAGCTGTTTTTT.

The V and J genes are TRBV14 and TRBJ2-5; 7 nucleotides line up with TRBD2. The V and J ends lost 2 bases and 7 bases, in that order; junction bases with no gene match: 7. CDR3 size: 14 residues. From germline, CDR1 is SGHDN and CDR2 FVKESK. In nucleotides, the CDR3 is TGTGCCAGCAGCCAAAACGGGGGGACCGGGACCCAGTACTTC. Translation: CASSQNGGTGTQYF.

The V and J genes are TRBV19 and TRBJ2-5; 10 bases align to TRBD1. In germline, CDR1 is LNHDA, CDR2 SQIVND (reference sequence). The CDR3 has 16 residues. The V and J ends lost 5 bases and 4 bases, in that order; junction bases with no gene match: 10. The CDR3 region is CASSSLTGGYRETQYF. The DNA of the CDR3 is TGTGCCAGTAGTTCCCTGACAGGGGGCTACAGAGAGACCCAGTACTTC.

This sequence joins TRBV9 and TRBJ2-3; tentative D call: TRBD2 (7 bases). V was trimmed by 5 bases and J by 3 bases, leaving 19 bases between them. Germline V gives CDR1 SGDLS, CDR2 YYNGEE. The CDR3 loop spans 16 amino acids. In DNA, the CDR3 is TGTGCCAGCAGTTCTCCTGGAAGGGGGGGGACAGATACGCAGTATTTT. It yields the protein CASSSPGRGGTDTQYF.

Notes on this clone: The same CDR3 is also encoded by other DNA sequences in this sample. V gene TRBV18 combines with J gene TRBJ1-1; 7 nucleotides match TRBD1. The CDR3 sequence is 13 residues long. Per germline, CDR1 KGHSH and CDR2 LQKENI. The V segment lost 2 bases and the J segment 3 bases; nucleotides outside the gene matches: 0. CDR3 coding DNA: TGTGCCAGCTCACCAGGACAGGACACTGAAGCTTTCTTT. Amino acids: CASSPGQDTEAFF.

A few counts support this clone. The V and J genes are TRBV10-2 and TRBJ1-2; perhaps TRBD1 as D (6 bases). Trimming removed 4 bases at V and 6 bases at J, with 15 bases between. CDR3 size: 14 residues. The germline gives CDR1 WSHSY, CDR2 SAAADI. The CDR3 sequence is CASSVDSLGNGYTF. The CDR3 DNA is TGCGCCAGCAGTGTGGACAGTCTAGGAAATGGCTACACCTTC.

The DNA of the CDR3 is TGTGCCAGCAGCCTTCCGGGGGGTGAAGCTTTCTTT. Translated, it gives CASSLPGGEAFF. The chain has TRBV6-5 and TRBJ1-1; D is perhaps TRBD1 (5 bases). Germline-derived CDR1 and CDR2 are MNHEY and SVGAGI. The CDR3 contains 12 residues. The ends were cut back, 6 bases at V and 7 bases at J, with 12 bases in the middle.